These 8 T cell receptor beta chains share one sample of origin, sequenced in a study of blood T cell repertoires in COVID-19. The protocol was immunoSEQ multiplex PCR, while the TCRdb copy is restricted to in-frame clones and leaves out a portion. The sample includes approximately 100,000 clones, roughly 89% of them seen just once. The sequencing input was peripheral blood. These receptors were taken from a woman aged 80 or over with active COVID-19.

This chain links TRBV2 with TRBJ2-7, with TRBD2 matching 8 bases. Germline V gene sequence: CDR1 SNHLY, CDR2 FYNNEI. J was trimmed by 0 bases and V by 6 bases; bases with no gene match: 10. The CDR3 spans 16 residues. CDR3 in amino acids: CASRLGLALSSYEQYF. CDR3 nucleotides: TGTGCCAGCAGGCTCGGACTAGCTTTGAGCTCCTACGAGCAGTACTTC.

The V call is TRBV4-3, the J call TRBJ2-1, with D hard to call. This CDR3 spans 14 amino acids. The germline V gene has CDR1 LGHNA and CDR2 YSLEER. Trimming pared 0 bases from V and 9 bases from J, leaving 12 bases between. The DNA for the CDR3 is TGCGCCAGCAGCCAAGATAATAGCATCAGTGAGCAGTTCTTC. Translation gives CASSQDNSISEQFF.

The CDR3 sequence is CASSLGRGAPGTDTQYF. The CDR3 nucleotides read TGTGCCAGCAGCCTTGGCCGGGGTGCGCCTGGCACAGATACGCAGTATTTT. The chain has TRBV7-3 and TRBJ2-3; D is perhaps TRBD2 (5 bases). The CDR3 is made up of 17 amino acids. Germline CDR1 SGHTA, CDR2 FQGTGA. The V end was cut by 5 bases, the J end by 1 base, with 19 bases between.

This clone turned up a few times. The V gene is TRBV6-2 or TRBV6-3, the J gene TRBJ2-2; 16 bases align to TRBD2. There are 17 residues in the CDR3. CDR1 and CDR2 from the germline V gene are MNHEY and SVGEGT. The ends lost 5 bases at V and 3 bases at J; junction bases unmatched: 3. The CDR3 reads CASSGTSGRAHTGELFF. In DNA, the CDR3 is TGTGCCAGCAGTGGGACTAGCGGGAGGGCCCACACCGGGGAGCTGTTTTTT.

Here the CDR3 reads CAWSTTGFTNEKLFF. The CDR3 nucleotides are TGTGCCTGGAGTACCACGGGGTTCACTAATGAAAAACTGTTTTTT. The V call is TRBV30, the J call TRBJ1-4; D remains unclear. The germline gives CDR1 GTSNPN, CDR2 SVGIG (reference sequence). There are 15 residues in the CDR3. V gave up 2 bases and J gave up 2 bases, with 12 bases separating them.

The CDR3 DNA reads as TGCAGCGTTCATATTACAGGGGGGGTCACTGAAGCTTTCTTT. Its translation: CSVHITGGVTEAFF. This chain links TRBV29-1 with TRBJ1-1; TRBD1 matches 8 bases. CDR3 size: 14 residues. J was trimmed by 4 bases and V by 5 bases; bases with no gene match: 9. Germline CDR1 reads SQVTM; CDR2 reads ANQGSEA.

A note on this clone: A read error may produce the germline difference seen at one junction end. Within the sample, other DNA sequences also encode this same CDR3. The chain recombines TRBV2 with TRBJ2-2; D not certain. This CDR3 has 14 amino acids. Germline V lookup: CDR1 SNHLY, CDR2 FYNNEI. CDR3 loop: CASKREANTGELFF. The CDR3 region has the DNA TGTGCCAGCAAGAGAGAGGCAAACACCGGAGAGCTGTTTTTT.

The V gene is TRBV5-1, the J gene TRBJ2-7; 8 bases map to TRBD1. The CDR3 consists of 14 residues. CDR1 is SGHRS and CDR2 is YFSETQ in the germline V gene. With V trimmed by 5 bases and J by 4 bases, 8 bases remained unmatched. Written as DNA, the CDR3 is TGCGCCAGCAGTTTCGGGACAGGTCTGTACGAGCAGTACTTC. Translated: CASSFGTGLYEQYF.